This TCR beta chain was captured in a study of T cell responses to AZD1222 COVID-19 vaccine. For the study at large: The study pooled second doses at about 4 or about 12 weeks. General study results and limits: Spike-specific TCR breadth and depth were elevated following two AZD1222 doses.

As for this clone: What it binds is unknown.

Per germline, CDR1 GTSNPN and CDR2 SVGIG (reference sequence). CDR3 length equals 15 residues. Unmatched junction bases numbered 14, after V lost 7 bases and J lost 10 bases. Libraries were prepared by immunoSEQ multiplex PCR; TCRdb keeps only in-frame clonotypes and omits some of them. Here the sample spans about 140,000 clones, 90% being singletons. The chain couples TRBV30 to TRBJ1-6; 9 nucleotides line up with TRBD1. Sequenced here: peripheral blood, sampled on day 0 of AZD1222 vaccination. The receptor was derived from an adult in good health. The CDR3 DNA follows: TGTGCCTTAAACCTAGCTGGGACAGGGCGCTCACCCCTCCACTTT. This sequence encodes CALNLAGTGRSPLHF.